This T cell receptor beta chain came from a study of blood T cell repertoires in COVID-19. CDR1 SGHKS and CDR2 YYEKEE come from the germline V gene (reference sequence). Deletions cut 3 bases from V and 3 bases from J, with 12 bases between. CDR3 length: 15 residues. This clone was picked up a small number of times. Some clones are missing from TCRdb's copy, which holds only in-frame ones; the method was immunoSEQ multiplex PCR. The sample has approximately 72,000 clones; approximately 87% are singletons. The receptor was derived from a woman over 75 with acute or convalescent COVID-19. Material for sequencing was peripheral blood. This chain joins TRBV5-5 and TRBJ1-4; the D gene is possibly TRBD1 (5 bases). Here the CDR3 reads CASSSRVGPNEKLFF. The CDR3 region has the DNA TGTGCCAGCAGCTCCCGGGTGGGGCCTAATGAAAAACTGTTTTTT.